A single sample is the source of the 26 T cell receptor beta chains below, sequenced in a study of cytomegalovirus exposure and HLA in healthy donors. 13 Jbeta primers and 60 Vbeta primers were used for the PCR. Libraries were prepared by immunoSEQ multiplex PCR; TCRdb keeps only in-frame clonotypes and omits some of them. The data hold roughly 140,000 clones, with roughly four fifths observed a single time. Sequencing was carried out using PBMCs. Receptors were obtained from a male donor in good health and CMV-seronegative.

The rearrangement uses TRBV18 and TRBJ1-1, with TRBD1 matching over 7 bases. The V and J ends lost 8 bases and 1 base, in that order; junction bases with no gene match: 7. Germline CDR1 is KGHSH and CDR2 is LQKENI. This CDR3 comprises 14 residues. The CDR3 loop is CASTQSGGNTEAFF. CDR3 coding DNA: TGTGCCAGCACCCAGTCAGGGGGGAACACTGAAGCTTTCTTT.

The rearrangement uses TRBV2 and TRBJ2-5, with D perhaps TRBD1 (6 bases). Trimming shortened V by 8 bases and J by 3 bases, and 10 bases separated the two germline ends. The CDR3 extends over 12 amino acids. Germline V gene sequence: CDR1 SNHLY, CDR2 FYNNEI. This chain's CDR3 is CASGWTEETQYF. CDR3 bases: TGTGCCAGCGGCTGGACAGAAGAGACCCAGTACTTC.

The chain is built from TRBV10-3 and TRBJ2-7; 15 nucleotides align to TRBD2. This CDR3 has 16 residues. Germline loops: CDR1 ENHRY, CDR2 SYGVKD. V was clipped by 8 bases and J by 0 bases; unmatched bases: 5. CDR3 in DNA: TGTGCCATCGGGACTAGCGGGAGGTTAAGCTCCTACGAGCAGTACTTC. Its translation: CAIGTSGRLSSYEQYF.

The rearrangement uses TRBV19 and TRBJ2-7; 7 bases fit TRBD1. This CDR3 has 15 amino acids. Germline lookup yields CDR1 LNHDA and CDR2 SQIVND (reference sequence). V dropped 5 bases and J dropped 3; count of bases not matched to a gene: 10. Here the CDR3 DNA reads TGTGCCAGTAGTCCGCGGACAGGCCCCTACTACGAGCAGTACTTC. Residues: CASSPRTGPYYEQYF.

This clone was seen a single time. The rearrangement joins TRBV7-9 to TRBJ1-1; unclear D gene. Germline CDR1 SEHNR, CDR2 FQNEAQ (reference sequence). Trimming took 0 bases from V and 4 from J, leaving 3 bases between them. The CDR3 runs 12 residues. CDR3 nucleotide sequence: TGTGCCAGCAGCTTAGCACTCACTGAAGCTTTCTTT. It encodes CASSLALTEAFF.

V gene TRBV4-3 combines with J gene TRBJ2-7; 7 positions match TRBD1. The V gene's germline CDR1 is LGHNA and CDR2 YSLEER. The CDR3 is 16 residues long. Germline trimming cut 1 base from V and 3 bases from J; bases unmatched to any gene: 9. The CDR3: CASSQVDSGGDYEQYF. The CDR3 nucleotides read TGCGCCAGCAGCCAAGTCGATTCAGGGGGTGACTACGAGCAGTACTTC.

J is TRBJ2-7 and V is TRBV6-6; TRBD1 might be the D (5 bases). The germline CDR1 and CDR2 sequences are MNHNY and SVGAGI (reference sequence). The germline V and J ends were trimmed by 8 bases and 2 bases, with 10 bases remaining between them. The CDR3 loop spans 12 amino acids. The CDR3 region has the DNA TGTGCCAGCGAGGCAGGGACCTACGAGCAGTACTTC. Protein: CASEAGTYEQYF.

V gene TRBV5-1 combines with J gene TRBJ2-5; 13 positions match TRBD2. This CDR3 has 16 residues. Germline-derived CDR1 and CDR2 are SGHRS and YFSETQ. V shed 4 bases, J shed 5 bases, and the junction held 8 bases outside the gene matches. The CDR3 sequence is CASSPRLAGGGETQYF. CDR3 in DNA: TGCGCCAGCAGCCCCCGACTAGCGGGGGGAGGGGAGACCCAGTACTTC.

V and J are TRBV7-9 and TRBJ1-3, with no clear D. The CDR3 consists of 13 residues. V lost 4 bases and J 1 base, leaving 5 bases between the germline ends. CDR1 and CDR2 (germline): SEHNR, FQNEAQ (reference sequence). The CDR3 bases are TGTGCCAGCAGCTCCAATTCTGGAAACACCATATATTTT. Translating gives CASSSNSGNTIYF.

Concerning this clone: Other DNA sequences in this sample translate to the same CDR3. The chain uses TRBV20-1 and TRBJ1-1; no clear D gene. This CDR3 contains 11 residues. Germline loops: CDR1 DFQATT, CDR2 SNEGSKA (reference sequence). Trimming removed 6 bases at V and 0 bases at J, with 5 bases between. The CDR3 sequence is CSARVNTEAFF. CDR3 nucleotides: TGCAGTGCGAGGGTGAACACTGAAGCTTTCTTT.

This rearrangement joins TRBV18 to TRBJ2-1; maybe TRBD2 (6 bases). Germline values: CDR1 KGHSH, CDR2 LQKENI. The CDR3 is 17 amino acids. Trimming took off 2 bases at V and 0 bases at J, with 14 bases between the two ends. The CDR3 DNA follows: TGTGCCAGCTCACCAGAAACGGGACTCAGCTCCTACAATGAGCAGTTCTTC. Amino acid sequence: CASSPETGLSSYNEQFF.

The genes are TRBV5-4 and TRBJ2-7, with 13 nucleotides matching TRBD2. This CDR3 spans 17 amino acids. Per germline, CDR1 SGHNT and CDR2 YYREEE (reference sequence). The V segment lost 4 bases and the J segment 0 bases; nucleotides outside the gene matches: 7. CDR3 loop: CASSLAGLAGSSYEQYF. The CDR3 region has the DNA TGTGCCAGCAGCCTTGCGGGACTAGCGGGAAGCTCCTACGAGCAGTACTTC.

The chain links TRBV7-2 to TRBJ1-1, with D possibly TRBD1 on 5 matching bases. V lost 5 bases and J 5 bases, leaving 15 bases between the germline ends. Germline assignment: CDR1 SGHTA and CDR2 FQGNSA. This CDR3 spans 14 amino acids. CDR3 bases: TGTGCCAGCAGCCGCGGGGGGGATAGTACTGAAGCTTTCTTT. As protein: CASSRGGDSTEAFF.

The CDR3 spells CASSHRTSDYEQYF. CDR3 bases: TGTGCCAGCAGCCACCGGACTAGCGATTACGAGCAGTACTTC. This chain joins TRBV28 and TRBJ2-7; the match to TRBD2 covers 9 bases. V lost 6 bases, J lost 4 bases, and 7 bases stayed unmatched. Germline lookup yields CDR1 MDHEN and CDR2 SYDVKM. The CDR3 runs 14 residues.

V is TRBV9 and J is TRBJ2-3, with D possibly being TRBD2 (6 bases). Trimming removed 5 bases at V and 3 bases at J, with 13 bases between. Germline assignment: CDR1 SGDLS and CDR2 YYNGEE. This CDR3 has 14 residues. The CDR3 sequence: CASRAGLDTDTQYF. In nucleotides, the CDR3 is TGTGCCAGCAGGGCGGGGCTGGATACAGATACGCAGTATTTT.

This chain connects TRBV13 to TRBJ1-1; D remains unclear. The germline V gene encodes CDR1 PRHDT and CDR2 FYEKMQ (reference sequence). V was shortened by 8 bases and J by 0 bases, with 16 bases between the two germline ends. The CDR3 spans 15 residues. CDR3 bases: TGTGCCAGCCGTAGGGAGTACAGTATGAACACTGAAGCTTTCTTT. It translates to CASRREYSMNTEAFF.

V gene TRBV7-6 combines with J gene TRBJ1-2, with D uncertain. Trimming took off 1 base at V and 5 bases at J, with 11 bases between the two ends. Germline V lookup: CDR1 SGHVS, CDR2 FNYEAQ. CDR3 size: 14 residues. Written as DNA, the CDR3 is TGTGCCAGCAGCTTAGGTGGAGGCTCGTATGGCTACACCTTC. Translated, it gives CASSLGGGSYGYTF.

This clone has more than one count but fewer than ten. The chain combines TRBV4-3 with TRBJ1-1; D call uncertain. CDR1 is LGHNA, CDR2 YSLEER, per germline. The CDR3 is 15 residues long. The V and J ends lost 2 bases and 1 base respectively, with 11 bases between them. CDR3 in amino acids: CASSQTSSGNTEAFF. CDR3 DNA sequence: TGCGCCAGCAGCCAAACTTCCTCGGGGAACACTGAAGCTTTCTTT.

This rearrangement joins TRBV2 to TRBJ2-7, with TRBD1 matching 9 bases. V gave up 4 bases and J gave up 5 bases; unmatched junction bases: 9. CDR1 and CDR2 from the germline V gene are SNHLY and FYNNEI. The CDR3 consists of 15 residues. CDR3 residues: CASSGQGVGFNEQYF. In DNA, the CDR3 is TGTGCCAGCAGTGGACAGGGGGTTGGTTTCAACGAGCAGTACTTC.

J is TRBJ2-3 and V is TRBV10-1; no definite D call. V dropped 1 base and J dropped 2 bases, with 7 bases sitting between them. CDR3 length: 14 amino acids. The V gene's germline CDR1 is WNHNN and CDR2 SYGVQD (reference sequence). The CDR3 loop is CASSEWASTDTQYF. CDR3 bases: TGCGCCAGCAGTGAGTGGGCTTCCACAGATACGCAGTATTTT.

CDR3 sequence reads: CASSPTTGVDYGYTF. The CDR3 nucleotides are TGTGCCAGCTCACCAACGACAGGGGTTGACTATGGCTACACCTTC. This rearrangement joins TRBV18 to TRBJ1-2; TRBD1 agrees at 8 bases. V gave up 2 bases and J gave up 3 bases; unmatched junction bases: 5. From germline, CDR1 is KGHSH and CDR2 LQKENI. This CDR3 region has 15 residues.

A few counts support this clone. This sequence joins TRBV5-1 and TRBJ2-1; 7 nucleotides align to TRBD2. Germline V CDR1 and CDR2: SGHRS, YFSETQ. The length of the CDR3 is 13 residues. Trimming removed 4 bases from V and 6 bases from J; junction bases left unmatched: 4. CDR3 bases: TGCGCCAGCAGCAGCGGGACTGGCAATGAGCAGTTCTTC. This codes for CASSSGTGNEQFF.

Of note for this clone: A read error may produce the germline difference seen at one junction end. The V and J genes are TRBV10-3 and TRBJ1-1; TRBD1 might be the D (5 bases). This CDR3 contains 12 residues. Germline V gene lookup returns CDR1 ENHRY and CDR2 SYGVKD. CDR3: CATHAGGDESFF. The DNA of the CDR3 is TGTGCCACCCACGCCGGGGGAGATGAATCTTTCTTT.

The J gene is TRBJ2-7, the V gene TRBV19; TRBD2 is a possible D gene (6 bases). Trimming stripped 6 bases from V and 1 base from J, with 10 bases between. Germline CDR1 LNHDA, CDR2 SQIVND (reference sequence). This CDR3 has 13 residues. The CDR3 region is CASRGGGSYEQYF. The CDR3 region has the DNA TGTGCCAGTAGGGGTGGGGGGTCCTACGAGCAGTACTTC.

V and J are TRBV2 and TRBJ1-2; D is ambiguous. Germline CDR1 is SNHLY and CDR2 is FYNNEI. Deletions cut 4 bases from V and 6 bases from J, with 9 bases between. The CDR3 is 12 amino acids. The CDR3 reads CASSVRVDGYTF. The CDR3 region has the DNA TGTGCCAGCAGTGTAAGAGTCGATGGCTACACCTTC.

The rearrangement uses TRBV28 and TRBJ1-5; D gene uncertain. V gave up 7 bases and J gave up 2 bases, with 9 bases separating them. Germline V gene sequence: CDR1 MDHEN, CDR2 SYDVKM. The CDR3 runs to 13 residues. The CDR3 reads CASTLNRNQPQHF. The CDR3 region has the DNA TGTGCCAGCACCCTAAATCGCAATCAGCCCCAGCATTTT. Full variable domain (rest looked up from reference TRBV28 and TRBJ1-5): DVKVTQSSRYLVKRTGEKVFLECVQDMDHENMFWYRQDPGLGLRLIYFSYDVKMKEKGDIPEGYSVSREKKERFSLILESASTNQTSMYLCASTLNRNQPQHFGDGTRLSIL.